This T cell receptor beta chain was identified during a study of blood T cell repertoires in COVID-19. Study at large: PBMCs, B-cell-depleted T cells, or T cells provided the cDNA or gDNA that made up the material.

Original processing methods: The assay estimated nucleated cells by amplifying reference gene primers. Measured with immunoSEQ multiplex PCR; TCRdb has only the in-frame clones, and not every one. That table furnishes V, J and clone size, whereas the DNA furnished D and trimming. Seen here are fewer than 85,000 clones, around 88% observed once, and the top ten hold about 17%. The source of this sequence is an older woman with acute or convalescent COVID-19. The specimen was peripheral blood.

The DNA for the CDR3 is TGTGCCAGTAGTATTCAACAGGGGATACGAAGCTATGGCTACACCTTC. Its protein is CASSIQQGIRSYGYTF. The V call is TRBV19, the J call TRBJ1-2, with 7 bases matching TRBD1. The CDR3 sequence is 16 residues long. Unmatched junction bases numbered 11, after V lost 3 bases and J lost 4 bases. Germline V lookup: CDR1 LNHDA, CDR2 SQIVND (reference sequence).